These 27 T cell receptor beta chains came from one sample sequenced in a study of PD-L1 blockade in urothelial cancer. TCRdb's table, derived via immunoSEQ multiplex PCR, lists solely in-frame clones and lacks some. The table has about 50,000 clones, about 75% seen once. The time point denotes: pretreatment peripheral blood. The source material was PBMCs, sampled around atezolizumab (anti-PD-L1) treatment. These receptors came from a man aged 70 or older with urothelial cancer.

The rearrangement joins TRBV19 to TRBJ1-1, with a weak D call TRBD1 (5 bases). Trimming shortened V by 3 bases and J by 3 bases, and 8 bases separated the two germline ends. CDR1 LNHDA and CDR2 SQIVND come from the germline V gene (reference sequence). The CDR3 has 13 residues. The CDR3 protein is CASSMKGDTEAFF. The CDR3 DNA is TGTGCCAGTAGTATGAAAGGGGACACTGAAGCTTTCTTT.

This clone was detected many times. V gene TRBV5-4 combines with J gene TRBJ1-1, with a weak D call TRBD1 (5 bases). In germline, CDR1 is SGHNT, CDR2 YYREEE (reference sequence). This CDR3 is built from 16 residues. Deletions cut 4 bases from V and 4 bases from J, with 20 bases between. This CDR3 is CASSPRGGIRVTEAFF. DNA of the CDR3: TGTGCCAGCAGCCCTAGGGGCGGGATAAGAGTCACTGAAGCTTTCTTT. The whole variable domain, filled in from reference TRBV5-4 and TRBJ1-1, reads ETGVTQSPTHLIKTRGQQVTLRCSSQSGHNTVSWYQQALGQGPQFIFQYYREEENGRGNFPPRFSGLQFPNYSSELNVNALELDDSALYLCASSPRGGIRVTEAFFGQGTRLTVV.

The chain couples TRBV7-8 to TRBJ2-2; TRBD2 matches 12 bases. Trimming removed 2 bases from V and 6 bases from J; junction bases left unmatched: 4. The length of the CDR3 is 16 residues. Germline CDR1 reads SGHVS; CDR2 reads FQNEAQ. The CDR3 nucleotides read TGTGCCAGCAGCTTACTAGCGGGAGGGTCTTCCGGGGAGCTGTTTTTT. Its protein is CASSLLAGGSSGELFF.

This clone was counted only a few times. The V and J genes are TRBV4-2 and TRBJ1-3; D not certain. The germline gives CDR1 LGHNA, CDR2 YNFKEQ. The CDR3 runs to 11 residues. Trimming left V 5 bases short and J 16 bases short, with 15 bases between. DNA of the CDR3: TGTGCCAGCAGCTTAAACGGTGTTACGTATTTT. Its translation is CASSLNGVTYF.

This clone has just a few counts. The gene calls are TRBV5-8 and TRBJ2-3; D gene unclear. Looked up from germline, CDR1 is SGHTS and CDR2 is YDEGEE. CDR3 length equals 14 residues. V dropped 0 bases and J dropped 0 bases, with 5 bases sitting between them. The CDR3 sequence is CASSLARSTDTQYF. The CDR3 coding sequence is TGTGCCAGCAGCTTGGCGCGAAGCACAGATACGCAGTATTTT.

The V and J genes are TRBV7-6 and TRBJ1-1, with a weak D call TRBD1 (5 bases). The CDR3 sequence is 16 residues long. V lost 5 bases and J lost 3, with 19 bases in between. Germline loops: CDR1 SGHVS, CDR2 FNYEAQ. The CDR3: CASSPRGGGFYTEAFF. The DNA for the CDR3 is TGTGCCAGCAGCCCTCGAGGCGGGGGGTTCTACACTGAAGCTTTCTTT.

The chain has TRBV7-8 and TRBJ2-3; D gene ambiguous. V lost 5 bases to trimming and J lost 4 bases, with 13 bases between them. CDR1 and CDR2 (germline): SGHVS, FQNEAQ. This CDR3 is built from 14 residues. DNA for the CDR3: TGTGCCAGCAGCGGAGAGGTCCGCCCAGATACGCAGTATTTT. It translates to CASSGEVRPDTQYF.

The chain is built from TRBV7-2 and TRBJ1-1, with D possibly TRBD1 on 6 matching bases. Germline CDR1 SGHTA, CDR2 FQGNSA. The CDR3 sequence is 14 residues long. Trimming took off 6 bases at V and 1 base at J, with 12 bases between the two ends. The CDR3 spells CASRARGGNTEAFF. CDR3 DNA: TGTGCCAGCAGGGCGAGGGGGGGGAACACTGAAGCTTTCTTT.

This clone was counted a few times. This sequence joins TRBV5-5 and TRBJ2-4; 13 positions agree with TRBD2. Trimming at V came to 1 base and at J to 0 bases, leaving 4 bases not matched to a gene. The CDR3 loop spans 18 amino acids. In germline, CDR1 is SGHKS, CDR2 YYEKEE (reference sequence). CDR3 coding DNA: TGTGCCAGCAGCTTGTTACTAGCGGGGGGGCTAGCCAAAAACATTCAGTACTTC. Its protein product is CASSLLLAGGLAKNIQYF.

The chain carries TRBV5-1 and TRBJ1-1; D not resolved. The germline V gene has CDR1 SGHRS and CDR2 YFSETQ. The V end lost 2 bases, the J end lost 1 base, and 12 bases lay between the germline ends. This CDR3 spans 15 amino acids. CDR3 residues: CASSLMASGNTEAFF. Written as DNA, the CDR3 is TGCGCCAGCAGCTTAATGGCCAGTGGGAACACTGAAGCTTTCTTT.

The V and J genes are TRBV5-1 and TRBJ2-7; tentative D call: TRBD1 (6 bases). There are 12 residues in the CDR3. CDR1 SGHRS and CDR2 YFSETQ come from the germline V gene. Trimming took 4 bases from V and 4 from J, leaving 9 bases between them. The CDR3 reads CASSGQTYEQYF. CDR3 DNA sequence: TGCGCCAGCAGCGGACAGACATACGAGCAGTACTTC.

The chain recombines TRBV5-6 with TRBJ2-1; 10 bases agree with TRBD2. The CDR3 length is 16 residues. Germline assignment: CDR1 SGHDT and CDR2 YYEEEE. The junction had 6 bases not matched to a gene; V was cut back by 4 bases and J by 2 bases. The CDR3 sequence: CASSTDSGRPYNEQFF. CDR3 bases: TGTGCCAGCAGCACTGATAGCGGGAGGCCCTACAATGAGCAGTTCTTC.

The chain recombines TRBV5-4 with TRBJ1-2; 9 bases map to TRBD1. This CDR3 region has 14 residues. Germline values: CDR1 SGHNT, CDR2 YYREEE (reference sequence). Unmatched junction bases numbered 3, after V lost 4 bases and J lost 2 bases. The CDR3 DNA sequence: TGTGCCAGCAGCCGAGGACAGGGGAACTATGGCTACACCTTC. The encoded protein is CASSRGQGNYGYTF.

The V gene is TRBV14, the J gene TRBJ2-2; 12 bases line up with TRBD2. V lost 5 bases and J lost 2; bases outside the gene matches: 6. This CDR3 is 17 amino acids long. The V gene's germline CDR1 is SGHDN and CDR2 FVKESK. The CDR3 DNA follows: TGTGCCAGCAGCAGACTAGCGGGAGAGGCTAACACCGGGGAGCTGTTTTTT. It yields the protein CASSRLAGEANTGELFF.

This chain connects TRBV30 to TRBJ2-7; perhaps TRBD1 as D (6 bases). Germline lookup yields CDR1 GTSNPN and CDR2 SVGIG (reference sequence). The CDR3 covers 12 residues. V shed 2 bases and J shed 7 bases, with 12 bases lying between them. The CDR3 DNA reads TGTGCCTGGAGTAGGGGGTCGGTAGAGCAGTACTTC. Its protein is CAWSRGSVEQYF.

This clone occurred a few times. The gene calls are TRBV19 and TRBJ2-2; weak D call: TRBD1 (7 bases). The CDR3 covers 17 residues. With 3 bases removed from V and 6 bases from J, the gap between germline ends came to 20 bases. Germline assignment: CDR1 LNHDA and CDR2 SQIVND (reference sequence). DNA of the CDR3: TGTGCCAGTAGTATTCTGAGGGGGCAGGGAGGCCCCGGGGAGCTGTTTTTT. Translation: CASSILRGQGGPGELFF.

The gene calls are TRBV11-3 and TRBJ2-3; D gene ambiguous. Germline assignment: CDR1 SGHNT and CDR2 YENEEA. The CDR3 runs to 17 residues. Trimming cost V 1 base and J 0 bases, with 14 bases left between them. The DNA of the CDR3 is TGTGCCAGCAGCTTAGGGCGCCTTCCCGGGAGCACAGATACGCAGTATTTT. The encoded protein is CASSLGRLPGSTDTQYF.

V and J are TRBV7-2 and TRBJ2-2; a weak D match, TRBD2 (5 bases). V gave up 4 bases and J gave up 5 bases, with 11 bases separating them. The CDR3 is 14 residues long. Germline loops: CDR1 SGHTA, CDR2 FQGNSA. CDR3 protein: CASSWLPGTGELFF. CDR3 in DNA: TGTGCCAGCAGCTGGCTTCCGGGAACCGGGGAGCTGTTTTTT.

The chain uses TRBV4-3 and TRBJ2-7, with a tentative D call TRBD1 (6 bases). Trimming pared 0 bases from V and 3 bases from J, leaving 15 bases between. CDR3 length equals 16 residues. Germline CDR1 LGHNA, CDR2 YSLEER. The CDR3 reads CASSQEKTGSNYEQYF. CDR3 nucleotides: TGCGCCAGCAGCCAAGAGAAAACAGGGTCCAACTACGAGCAGTACTTC.

This clone is medium-sized. J is TRBJ2-3 and V is TRBV7-9; the match to TRBD1 covers 7 bases. This CDR3 is 15 amino acids long. The V gene's germline CDR1 is SEHNR and CDR2 FQNEAQ (reference sequence). V lost 5 bases to trimming and J lost 2 bases; unmatched junction nucleotides: 7. The CDR3 protein is CASSGRQGHTDTQYF. The CDR3 region has the DNA TGTGCCAGCAGCGGTCGACAGGGCCACACAGATACGCAGTATTTT.

V gene TRBV7-3 combines with J gene TRBJ2-3, with TRBD2 identical over 12 bases. The CDR3 is 16 residues long. The V and J ends lost 3 bases and 2 bases, in that order; junction bases with no gene match: 3. Germline lookup yields CDR1 SGHTA and CDR2 FQGTGA. CDR3 sequence reads: CASSLGLAGPTDTQYF. CDR3 DNA: TGTGCCAGCAGCTTGGGACTAGCGGGTCCCACAGATACGCAGTATTTT. The variable domain in full, with the rest retrieved from reference TRBV7-3 and TRBJ2-3, is GAGVSQTPSNKVTEKGKYVELRCDPISGHTALYWYRQSLGQGPEFLIYFQGTGAADDSGLPNDRFFAVRPEGSVSTLKIQRTERGDSAVYLCASSLGLAGPTDTQYFGPGTRLTVL.

This clone was observed a few times. This rearrangement joins TRBV29-1 to TRBJ2-2; D perhaps matches TRBD2 (6 bases). The V end was cut by 5 bases, the J end by 5 bases, with 15 bases between. The V gene's germline CDR1 is SQVTM and CDR2 ANQGSEA. This CDR3 comprises 14 residues. The CDR3 spells CSVTSRGATGELFF. The CDR3 DNA sequence: TGCAGCGTTACGTCGCGGGGCGCAACCGGGGAGCTGTTTTTT.

The chain carries TRBV5-1 and TRBJ2-1, with D uncertain. The CDR3 has 15 amino acids. The V and J ends lost 4 bases and 6 bases respectively, with 17 bases between them. Germline V gives CDR1 SGHRS, CDR2 YFSETQ. The CDR3 protein is CASSPGDARGNEQFF. The CDR3 DNA is TGCGCCAGCAGCCCTGGTGACGCCCGCGGCAATGAGCAGTTCTTC.

The rearrangement joins TRBV19 to TRBJ2-2; D is perhaps TRBD1 (5 bases). Germline V gene data show CDR1 as LNHDA and CDR2 as SQIVND (reference sequence). CDR3 length: 12 amino acids. The ends were cut back, 4 bases at V and 5 bases at J, with 5 bases in the middle. CDR3 sequence: CASSKGTGELFF. The DNA for the CDR3 is TGTGCCAGTAGTAAGGGGACCGGGGAGCTGTTTTTT. Based on the CDR3 plus reference TRBV19 and TRBJ2-2, the full variable domain is DGGITQSPKYLFRKEGQNVTLSCEQNLNHDAMYWYRQDPGQGLRLIYYSQIVNDFQKGDIAEGYSVSREKKESFPLTVTSAQKNPTAFYLCASSKGTGELFFGEGSRLTVL.

The chain links TRBV7-6 to TRBJ1-1; D might be TRBD1 (5 bases). CDR1 is SGHVS and CDR2 is FNYEAQ in the germline V gene. The ends were cut back, 3 bases at V and 7 bases at J, with 21 bases in the middle. The length of the CDR3 is 16 residues. The CDR3 reads CASSFSIKGTGREAFF. DNA of the CDR3: TGTGCCAGCAGCTTTAGTATTAAGGGTACAGGCCGTGAAGCTTTCTTT.

This chain uses TRBV10-3 with TRBJ2-1; no definite D call. The length of the CDR3 is 12 residues. The V gene's germline CDR1 is ENHRY and CDR2 SYGVKD. V was shortened by 3 bases and J by 7 bases, with 7 bases between the two germline ends. In nucleotides, the CDR3 is TGTGCCATCAGTGATCAAGCGAATGAGCAGTTCTTC. Amino acid sequence: CAISDQANEQFF.

This chain links TRBV5-4 with TRBJ1-4; 11 bases align to TRBD1. Looked up from germline, CDR1 is SGHNT and CDR2 is YYREEE (reference sequence). The CDR3 contains 16 residues. V was clipped by 4 bases and J by 7 bases; unmatched bases: 9. The CDR3 spells CASSRGQGDSGEKLFF. CDR3 nucleotides: TGTGCCAGCAGCAGGGGACAGGGGGACAGCGGTGAAAAACTGTTTTTT.